The rows below give T cell receptor beta chains drawn from one sample of a study of T cells in Graves' hyperthyroidism and ophthalmopathy. Each CDR3 protein gets one entry after TCRdb re-called the multiplex PCR reads with MiXCR. This sample has roughly 640,000 distinct CDR3 sequences; about 16% occur once, and the top ten carry around 3.5%. Specimen: blood. The source is a woman aged 40 to 50 with Graves' ophthalmopathy. Each CDR3 is given with its conserved first and last residue. A D gene is named only where the DNA matches it firmly. Expanded clones get a size class; other rows say once, few or many, or leave the size out.

v_gene: TRBV15; j_gene: TRBJ1-6; d_gene: NA; abundance: once; CDR3aa: CATSRGFSAGYNSPLHF; CDR3nt: TGTGCCACCAGCAGAGGCTTCTCCGCGGGGTATAATTCACCCCTCCACTTT
v_gene: TRBV6-2/TRBV6-3; j_gene: TRBJ1-1; d_gene: TRBD1; abundance: once; CDR3aa: CASSWGQGEGVNTEAFF; CDR3nt: TGTGCCAGCAGTTGGGGACAGGGCGAGGGGGTGAACACTGAAGCTTTCTTT
v_gene: TRBV6-1; j_gene: TRBJ2-1; d_gene: NA; abundance: many; CDR3aa: CASSDGGLYYNEQFF; CDR3nt: TGTGCCAGCAGTGATGGGGGGCTCTACTACAATGAGCAGTTCTTC
v_gene: TRBV19; j_gene: TRBJ1-1; d_gene: TRBD1; abundance: few; CDR3aa: CASSIRQGLNTEAFF; CDR3nt: TGTGCCAGTAGTATCCGACAGGGTTTGAACACTGAAGCTTTCTTT
v_gene: TRBV3-1; j_gene: TRBJ2-1; d_gene: NA; abundance: many; CDR3aa: CASSQGVFQNNEQFF; CDR3nt: TGTGCCAGCAGCCAAGGGGTCTTTCAAAACAATGAGCAGTTCTTC
v_gene: TRBV19; j_gene: TRBJ1-1; d_gene: NA; abundance: NA; CDR3aa: CASSIAGGAEAFF; CDR3nt: TGTGCCAGTAGTATAGCCGGGGGCGCTGAAGCTTTCTTT
v_gene: TRBV6-4; j_gene: TRBJ1-2; d_gene: NA; abundance: NA; CDR3aa: CASSDSKRREQGKSFGYTF; CDR3nt: TGTGCCAGCAGTGACTCGAAACGAAGAGAGCAGGGGAAGAGTTTTGGCTACACCTTC
v_gene: TRBV3-1; j_gene: TRBJ2-5; d_gene: TRBD1; abundance: many; CDR3aa: CASSPGQGAFRYQETQYF; CDR3nt: TGTGCCAGCAGCCCCGGACAGGGGGCTTTCCGGTACCAAGAGACCCAGTACTTC
v_gene: TRBV6-1; j_gene: TRBJ1-6; d_gene: TRBD1; abundance: NA; CDR3aa: CASSMETGGYNSPLHF; CDR3nt: TGTGCCAGCAGTATGGAAACAGGGGGTTATAATTCACCCCTCCACTTT
v_gene: TRBV24-1; j_gene: TRBJ1-2; d_gene: TRBD1; abundance: NA; CDR3aa: CATSDRSGTDSSSYGYTF; CDR3nt: TGTGCCACCAGTGATCGAAGTGGGACAGATTCTTCTAGCTATGGCTACACCTTC
v_gene: TRBV2; j_gene: TRBJ1-5; d_gene: NA; abundance: many; CDR3aa: CASSAEVQNQPQHF; CDR3nt: TGTGCCAGCAGTGCCGAGGTCCAAAATCAGCCCCAGCATTTT
v_gene: TRBV6-1; j_gene: TRBJ1-1; d_gene: NA; abundance: NA; CDR3aa: CASSSEGVRGNTEAFF; CDR3nt: TGTGCCAGCAGTTCTGAGGGGGTAAGGGGGAACACTGAAGCTTTCTTT
v_gene: TRBV10-3; j_gene: TRBJ2-2; d_gene: NA; abundance: once; CDR3aa: CAISESNYSKGTGELFF; CDR3nt: TGTGCCATCAGTGAGTCGAACTATTCTAAAGGGACCGGGGAGCTGTTTTTT
v_gene: TRBV5-1; j_gene: TRBJ2-2; d_gene: NA; abundance: NA; CDR3aa: CASSLVLGRAGELFF; CDR3nt: TGCGCCAGCAGCTTGGTCCTGGGAAGGGCCGGGGAGCTGTTTTTT
v_gene: TRBV7-9; j_gene: TRBJ2-3; d_gene: TRBD2; abundance: many; CDR3aa: CASSLVAGVTDTQYF; CDR3nt: TGTGCCAGCAGCTTAGTAGCGGGGGTTACAGATACGCAGTATTTT
v_gene: TRBV20-1; j_gene: TRBJ2-7; d_gene: NA; abundance: many; CDR3aa: CSARDRRGSYEQYF; CDR3nt: TGCAGTGCTAGAGATCGAAGGGGGAGCTACGAGCAGTACTTC
v_gene: TRBV7-2; j_gene: TRBJ1-1; d_gene: NA; abundance: NA; CDR3aa: CASSLDLGHTEAFF; CDR3nt: TGTGCCAGCAGCTTAGACCTTGGGCACACTGAAGCTTTCTTT
v_gene: TRBV24-1; j_gene: TRBJ2-1; d_gene: TRBD1; abundance: NA; CDR3aa: CASNSGTGVSYNEQFF; CDR3nt: TGTGCCAGCAACTCGGGGACAGGGGTCTCCTACAATGAGCAGTTCTTC
v_gene: TRBV11-1; j_gene: TRBJ1-1; d_gene: NA; abundance: few; CDR3aa: CASSRTGLGGTEAFF; CDR3nt: TGTGCCAGCAGCCGTACAGGGCTTGGAGGCACTGAAGCTTTCTTT
v_gene: TRBV28; j_gene: TRBJ2-1; d_gene: NA; abundance: many; CDR3aa: CASSTRAMLKRDEQFF; CDR3nt: TGTGCCAGCAGCACTAGAGCTATGTTGAAGCGCGATGAGCAGTTCTTC
v_gene: TRBV4-1; j_gene: TRBJ2-3; d_gene: NA; abundance: few; CDR3aa: CASSQASGTATADTQYF; CDR3nt: TGCGCCAGCAGCCAAGCCTCCGGGACGGCGACAGCAGATACGCAGTATTTT
v_gene: TRBV28; j_gene: TRBJ1-5; d_gene: TRBD1; abundance: many; CDR3aa: CASSLSQNRGQPQHF; CDR3nt: TGTGCCAGCAGTTTATCCCAAAACAGGGGACAGCCCCAGCATTTT
v_gene: TRBV30; j_gene: TRBJ1-2; d_gene: NA; abundance: many; CDR3aa: CAWSFDKTSVYTF; CDR3nt: TGTGCCTGGAGTTTTGACAAGACCTCGGTCTACACCTTC
v_gene: TRBV6-1; j_gene: TRBJ1-4; d_gene: NA; abundance: NA; CDR3aa: CASSPAGIGVGKLFF; CDR3nt: TGTGCCAGCAGTCCCGCCGGGATTGGAGTCGGAAAACTGTTTTTT
v_gene: TRBV5-1; j_gene: TRBJ2-1; d_gene: NA; abundance: NA; CDR3aa: CASFIWPGDTEQFF; CDR3nt: TGCGCCAGCTTTATCTGGCCCGGTGACACTGAGCAGTTCTTC
v_gene: TRBV28; j_gene: TRBJ2-7; d_gene: NA; abundance: many; CDR3aa: CASSSGGTQAYEQYF; CDR3nt: TGTGCCAGCAGTTCTGGCGGGACGCAGGCCTACGAGCAGTACTTC
v_gene: TRBV11-2; j_gene: TRBJ1-4; d_gene: TRBD1; abundance: many; CDR3aa: CASSLDPGGGDEKLFF; CDR3nt: TGTGCCAGCAGCTTAGATCCAGGGGGCGGGGATGAAAAACTGTTTTTT
v_gene: TRBV6-9; j_gene: TRBJ1-4; d_gene: NA; abundance: few; CDR3aa: CASSYGEKLFF; CDR3nt: TGTGCCAGCAGTTACGGTGAAAAACTGTTTTTT
v_gene: TRBV20-1; j_gene: TRBJ1-5; d_gene: TRBD1; abundance: few; CDR3aa: CSASHPGQGRNQPQHF; CDR3nt: TGCAGTGCTAGCCACCCCGGACAGGGGCGAAATCAGCCCCAGCATTTT
v_gene: TRBV7-9; j_gene: TRBJ1-1; d_gene: TRBD1; abundance: once; CDR3aa: CASSENRGLNTEAFF; CDR3nt: TGTGCCAGCAGCGAAAACAGGGGGCTCAACACTGAAGCTTTCTTT
v_gene: TRBV12-3/TRBV12-4; j_gene: TRBJ1-6; d_gene: NA; abundance: many; CDR3aa: CASTRAAFISPLHF; CDR3nt: TGTGCCAGCACTAGGGCGGCCTTTATTAGTCCCCTCCACTTT
v_gene: TRBV2; j_gene: TRBJ2-5; d_gene: TRBD2; abundance: NA; CDR3aa: CASSTEGSGGAETQYF; CDR3nt: TGTGCCAGCAGTACAGAAGGTAGCGGGGGGGCCGAGACCCAGTACTTC
v_gene: TRBV28; j_gene: TRBJ1-3; d_gene: NA; abundance: NA; CDR3aa: CASSVGQTGNTIYF; CDR3nt: TGTGCCAGCAGTGTTGGACAGACTGGAAACACCATATATTTT
v_gene: TRBV6-1; j_gene: TRBJ1-5; d_gene: NA; abundance: once; CDR3aa: CASSAGPPDDQPQHF; CDR3nt: TGTGCCAGCAGTGCAGGACCTCCTGACGATCAGCCCCAGCATTTT
v_gene: TRBV12-3/TRBV12-4; j_gene: TRBJ2-1; d_gene: NA; abundance: few; CDR3aa: CASSLARRSYNEQFF; CDR3nt: TGTGCCAGCAGTTTAGCGAGACGATCCTACAATGAGCAGTTCTTC
v_gene: TRBV29-1; j_gene: TRBJ2-1; d_gene: TRBD1; abundance: few; CDR3aa: CSSSGQGADEQFF; CDR3nt: TGCAGCTCTTCGGGACAGGGGGCCGATGAGCAGTTCTTC
v_gene: TRBV29-1; j_gene: TRBJ2-3; d_gene: NA; abundance: few; CDR3aa: CSAMRGSGVPDTQYF; CDR3nt: TGCAGCGCTATGAGGGGGAGCGGGGTCCCAGATACGCAGTATTTT
v_gene: TRBV5-6; j_gene: TRBJ2-2; d_gene: NA; abundance: many; CDR3aa: CASRPSATNTGELFF; CDR3nt: TGTGCCAGCAGACCTAGCGCCACGAACACCGGGGAGCTGTTTTTT
v_gene: TRBV20-1; j_gene: TRBJ2-1; d_gene: TRBD2; abundance: NA; CDR3aa: CSARDMASGSLYYNEQFF; CDR3nt: TGCAGTGCTAGAGATATGGCTAGCGGGAGTCTGTACTACAATGAGCAGTTCTTC
v_gene: TRBV2; j_gene: TRBJ2-2; d_gene: NA; abundance: many; CDR3aa: CATRGTEDTGELFF; CDR3nt: TGTGCCACCCGCGGGACGGAGGACACCGGGGAGCTGTTTTTT
v_gene: TRBV20-1; j_gene: TRBJ2-1; d_gene: NA; abundance: few; CDR3aa: CSARLAQAGLYSYNEQFF; CDR3nt: TGCAGTGCTAGGCTAGCGCAAGCAGGACTCTACTCCTACAATGAGCAGTTCTTC
v_gene: TRBV6-1; j_gene: TRBJ2-3; d_gene: TRBD1; abundance: NA; CDR3aa: CASSSTGDTDTQYF; CDR3nt: TGTGCCAGCAGTTCGACAGGGGACACAGATACGCAGTATTTT
v_gene: TRBV20-1; j_gene: TRBJ1-2; d_gene: NA; abundance: NA; CDR3aa: CSAIRTDGNGYTF; CDR3nt: TGCAGTGCTATCAGGACGGACGGAAATGGCTACACCTTC
v_gene: TRBV9; j_gene: TRBJ2-5; d_gene: TRBD1; abundance: NA; CDR3aa: CASSVQGATGETQYF; CDR3nt: TGTGCCAGCAGCGTGCAGGGGGCGACGGGGGAGACCCAGTACTTC
v_gene: TRBV11-2; j_gene: TRBJ1-1; d_gene: NA; abundance: many; CDR3aa: CASSLRGLLNTEAFF; CDR3nt: TGTGCCAGCAGCCTCCGGGGCCTTTTGAACACTGAAGCTTTCTTT
v_gene: TRBV14; j_gene: TRBJ1-4; d_gene: NA; abundance: NA; CDR3aa: CASSQAPSGSEKLFF; CDR3nt: TGTGCCAGCAGCCAAGCACCCTCGGGGAGTGAAAAACTGTTTTTT
v_gene: TRBV19; j_gene: TRBJ1-2; d_gene: NA; abundance: NA; CDR3aa: CASSRTGLDYGYTF; CDR3nt: TGTGCCAGTAGTAGAACAGGGTTGGACTATGGCTACACCTTC
v_gene: TRBV4-1; j_gene: TRBJ2-1; d_gene: TRBD2; abundance: many; CDR3aa: CASSRPPGLAGNEQFF; CDR3nt: TGCGCCAGCAGCCGCCCCCCGGGACTAGCGGGGAATGAGCAGTTCTTC
v_gene: TRBV6-2/TRBV6-3; j_gene: TRBJ1-5; d_gene: NA; abundance: few; CDR3aa: CASSRQLSPNQPQHF; CDR3nt: TGTGCCAGCAGCAGACAGCTTTCCCCCAATCAGCCCCAGCATTTT
v_gene: TRBV19; j_gene: TRBJ1-4; d_gene: TRBD1; abundance: many; CDR3aa: CASSRDRDFATNEKLFF; CDR3nt: TGTGCCAGTAGCCGGGACAGAGACTTTGCAACTAATGAAAAACTGTTTTTT
v_gene: TRBV10-3; j_gene: TRBJ1-3; d_gene: TRBD1; abundance: once; CDR3aa: CAISTQLGQGASGNTIYF; CDR3nt: TGTGCCATCAGTACCCAGTTGGGACAGGGGGCCTCTGGAAACACCATATATTTT
v_gene: TRBV19; j_gene: TRBJ2-5; d_gene: NA; abundance: NA; CDR3aa: CASSMVVWEQETQYF; CDR3nt: TGTGCCAGTAGTATGGTAGTCTGGGAACAAGAGACCCAGTACTTC